Listed below are T cell receptor beta chains from one sample, sequenced in a study of CXCR3-negative and CXCR3-positive naive CD8 T cells. TCRdb re-analyzed the 5' RACE reads; it lists each CDR3 protein once, without DNA. This listing includes under 85,000 distinct CDR3 sequences. The sequencing sample was made of naive CXCR3+ CD8+ T cells from blood. The source is a human donor in good health. Some clones in this sample may be carry-over from other donors' samples. Both conserved end residues are part of each CDR3.

>TRBJ2-5|15|TRBV7-9
CASSSPRGTQETQYF
>TRBJ2-5|19|TRBV28
CASSQPSGRILPDEETRYF
>TRBJ1-1|16|TRBV28
CASSPPTDFMNTEAFF
>TRBJ2-3|14|TRBV28
CASSLQGVSDTQYF
>TRBJ2-7|15|TRBV15
CATSRDRRVNYEQYF
>TRBJ2-1|15|TRBV5-6
CASSPMASRRDEQFF
>TRBJ1-2|13|TRBV7-6
CASSPGQNYGYTF
>TRBJ2-1|14|TRBV30
CAWSRRGGSDEQFF
>TRBJ2-3|16|TRBV12-3/TRBV12-4
CASSSTAGGATDTQYF
>TRBJ1-2|14|TRBV9
CASSSETGPDVYTF
>TRBJ2-7|15|TRBV29-1
CSVSMVGGSSYEQYF
>TRBJ1-2|14|TRBV29-1
CSVELMDSYYGYTF
>TRBJ2-5|15|TRBV7-9
CASSLGPGVGETQYF
>TRBJ1-1|15|TRBV2
CASSRKDSRNTEAFF
>TRBJ1-5|15|TRBV5-1
CASSLEGGKGQPQHF
>TRBJ2-2|15|TRBV28
CASSPLAGAVGELFF
>TRBJ2-2|14|TRBV28
CASSLLGTGGELFF
>TRBJ2-1|14|TRBV6-2/TRBV6-3
CASSYLDSYNEQFF
>TRBJ2-7|13|TRBV20-1
CSARPKRTYEQYF
>TRBJ2-6|16|TRBV28
CASSFQRYSGANVLTF
>TRBJ2-7|13|TRBV12-3/TRBV12-4
CASSLPPRGPSYF
>TRBJ1-6|14|TRBV6-5
CASSLPGENSPLHF
>TRBJ2-7|16|TRBV4-2
CASSQDRLAGGPEQYF
>TRBJ2-2|11|TRBV29-1
CSVVWTGELFF
>TRBJ2-7|14|TRBV19
CASSPQGLRYEQYF
>TRBJ2-7|13|TRBV5-1
CASRYGQGYEQYF
>TRBJ2-7|12|TRBV9
CASSAGGGEQYF
>TRBJ2-7|14|TRBV6-1
CASSEYRGSYEQYF
>TRBJ1-1|20|TRBV7-9
CASSLELEWGNSPMNTEAFF
>TRBJ2-7|13|TRBV7-8
CASSLVGRTEQYF
>TRBJ2-5|15|TRBV20-1
CSARVKTRERETQYF
>TRBJ2-2|19|TRBV7-9
CASSLSKGRPSLNTGELFF
>TRBJ2-7|12|TRBV7-8
CASSPSLYEQYF
>TRBJ1-5|16|TRBV4-1
CASSQGTGGMNQPQHF
>TRBJ2-1|12|TRBV5-6
CASSPRTDEQFF
>TRBJ2-5|14|TRBV7-8
CASRLVQTQETQYF
>TRBJ2-7|18|TRBV7-2
CASSLELAGGFGSYEQYF
>TRBJ2-7|19|TRBV10-3
CAISESIPNRGALSYEQYF
>TRBJ1-1|13|TRBV4-1
CASSQGLPPGAFF
>TRBJ2-6|12|TRBV30
CAWVSGANVPTF
>TRBJ2-7|11|TRBV7-3
CASSDGLEQYF
>TRBJ2-3|13|TRBV20-1
CSALYRETDTQYF
>TRBJ2-5|14|TRBV20-1
CSARGSEVLETQYF
>TRBJ1-3|14|TRBV20-1
CSASADLPGNTIYF
>TRBJ2-1|13|TRBV4-1
CASSQVGTGGHFF
>TRBJ2-7|13|TRBV7-2
CASRGQSSYEQYF
>TRBJ2-1|17|TRBV28
CASSSQGLSILHNEQFF
>TRBJ2-7|14|TRBV28
CASSLGLAAYEQYF